Listed below are T cell receptor beta chains from one sample, sequenced in a study of shared clonotypes between healthy human individuals. The repertoire was sequenced with immunoSEQ multiplex PCR; TCRdb's copy has only in-frame clones and lacks some. The top ten hold about a quarter of the sample, which has about 700,000 clones, 92% seen once. Sequencing used naive CD8+ T cells sorted from blood. These receptors all come from a man aged 30 to 39 in good health. Both conserved end residues are part of each CDR3. The order of the fields is V gene, D gene, CDR3 protein. The D gene is left open where the match is weak.

TRBV7-9,.,CASSPRDAAYEQYF
TRBV19,TRBD2,CASSIGTGLAGPDSYNEQFF
TRBV29-1,.,CSVEGHKGTSSYNEQFF
TRBV7-9,TRBD1,CASSSWTGEDNEQFF
TRBV7-8,.,CASSLDALKVYNEQFF
TRBV7-8,.,CASSLVGPEGTGELFF
TRBV15,.,CATSPTAGSNEQFF
TRBV7-6,.,CASSLGPLVGNEQFF
TRBV29-1,.,CSVEGHLSGANVLTF
TRBV4-1,TRBD2,CASSPRLADGSYEQYF
TRBV27,.,CASSQAEMLEQYF
TRBV28,.,CASSLRLRETSSYEQYF
TRBV6-1,TRBD2,CASSPRAGGEKQFF
TRBV11-2,TRBD2,CASSSAGTSPADTQYF
TRBV5-6,TRBD2,CASSLKLAGGDEQYF
TRBV6-5,.,CASTQREGEKLFF
TRBV7-8,TRBD2,CASSLGTSGRNEQFF
TRBV7-9,TRBD1,CASSLPPGTGERRNYEQYF
TRBV29-1,.,CSVGLSRRSYEQYF
TRBV25-1,TRBD1,CASRPGQGVQPQHF
TRBV7-2,.,CASSLEADGGYTF
TRBV28,.,CASSLGIYEQYF
TRBV27,.,CASSLSGVGLTDTQYF
TRBV6-5,.,CASSYSNSNEQFF
TRBV7-9,.,CASSFPTDRKQYF
TRBV6-5,.,CASSYSGGAHYEQYF
TRBV6-5,.,CASSYMRLGDTGELFF
TRBV6-4,.,CASSEGGNYNEQFF
TRBV4-3,.,CASSQEWPGAYNEQFF
TRBV7-9,TRBD2,CASSPLTSLNTGELFF
TRBV4-2,.,CASSQYIGFNEQFF
TRBV11-2,.,CASSLKEASGETQYF
TRBV5-4,.,CASSGGTDQETQYF
TRBV10-1,TRBD1,CASSEGGQGTDTQYF
TRBV28,TRBD1,CASSQRQGAPGELFF
TRBV27,TRBD2,CASSTTSGRAWETQYF